This paragraph covers one T cell receptor (beta chain) sequence. V was cut by 1 base and J by 5 bases, with 15 bases left in between. The CDR3 consists of 14 residues. Germline loops: CDR1 GTSNPN, CDR2 SVGIG (reference sequence). TCRdb keeps only in-frame clones here, not all; method: immunoSEQ multiplex PCR. The table has under 65,000 clones, 84% seen once. Prior autoimmune disease or systemic immunosuppression barred patients. Blood got drawn at baseline, again on cycle 4 day 1, and then on cycle 7 day 1. The data belong to a study of OX40 agonist ivuxolimab in advanced cancers. Turning to the study itself: With ivuxolimab, an agonistic anti-OX40 (CD134) antibody, patients were treated. Intravenous ivuxolimab at 0.01 to 10 mg/kg was given to patients every 2 weeks.

The gene calls are TRBV30 and TRBJ2-7; D gene unclear. The source is an adult with an advanced solid tumor such as melanoma, head and neck, liver or kidney cancer. The material sequenced was CD4+ or CD8+ T cells sorted from blood, taken in a trial of the OX40 agonist ivuxolimab. Written as DNA, the CDR3 is TGTGCCTGGAGTGGCGAGTGGCTCTACGACGAGCAGTACTTC. It translates to CAWSGEWLYDEQYF.